These 25 T cell receptor beta chains were all obtained from the same sample, sequenced in a study of patients and donors after allogeneic stem cell transplantation. TCRdb reprocessed the RT-PCR reads with MiXCR, giving one entry per CDR3 protein. The repertoire holds hundreds of thousands of distinct CDR3 sequences, with roughly 17% as singletons. What was sequenced was blood, either unsorted or a sorted T cell fraction (not recorded which). The receptors stem from a human donor who was either an allogeneic HSCT recipient or a stem cell or donor lymphocyte infusion donor (not recorded which). It is not recorded whose cells these are; they may come from a transplant donor.

The rearrangement joins TRBV19 to TRBJ2-7; TRBD2 might be the D (6 bases). CDR3 length equals 13 residues. Germline V gene lookup returns CDR1 LNHDA and CDR2 SQIVND (reference sequence). Trimming took 6 bases from V and 9 from J, leaving 18 bases between them. CDR3 coding DNA: TGTGCCAGTAGCGAAGGGGCGGCCGGGGGGCAGTACTTC. Amino acid sequence: CASSEGAAGGQYF.

There are many counts of this clonotype. CDR3 bases: TGTGCCAGCAGCTTAGTGATCGGGGATACGCAGTATTTT. Amino acid sequence: CASSLVIGDTQYF. J is TRBJ2-3 and V is TRBV7-3; no clear D gene. Trimming shortened V by 2 bases and J by 6 bases, and 9 bases separated the two germline ends. Germline CDR1 is SGHTA and CDR2 is FQGTGA. CDR3 length equals 13 residues.

This clonotype has a handful of counts. This rearrangement joins TRBV20-1 to TRBJ2-1; D tentatively fits TRBD1 or TRBD2 (6 bases each). The length of the CDR3 is 15 residues. Trimming took off 6 bases at V and 4 bases at J, with 19 bases between the two ends. The germline V gene encodes CDR1 DFQATT and CDR2 SNEGSKA (reference sequence). CDR3 protein: CSAVPLGGEYNEQFF. The DNA for the CDR3 is TGCAGTGCAGTTCCCTTGGGGGGCGAGTACAATGAGCAGTTCTTC.

The chain has TRBV7-9 and TRBJ2-1; D unclear. The CDR3 is 16 amino acids. With 5 bases removed from V and 0 bases from J, the gap between germline ends came to 14 bases. Germline CDR1 SEHNR, CDR2 FQNEAQ (reference sequence). The CDR3 reads CASSRRALSSYNEQFF. CDR3 nucleotide sequence: TGTGCCAGCAGCCGACGTGCCCTGAGCTCCTACAATGAGCAGTTCTTC. Filled out from reference TRBV7-9 and TRBJ2-1, the complete variable domain reads DTGVSQNPRHKITKRGQNVTFRCDPISEHNRLYWYRQTLGQGPEFLTYFQNEAQLEKSRLLSDRFSAERPKGSFSTLEIQRTEQGDSAMYLCASSRRALSSYNEQFFGPGTRLTVL.

This chain links TRBV7-6 with TRBJ1-6, with TRBD1 as a possible D gene (5 bases). CDR1 and CDR2 from the germline V gene are SGHVS and FNYEAQ. Trimming shortened V by 4 bases and J by 7 bases, and 14 bases separated the two germline ends. The CDR3 length is 15 residues. The DNA for the CDR3 is TGTGCCAGCAGCTCCAAGACAGTGGGGAATTCACCCCTCCACTTT. This gives the protein CASSSKTVGNSPLHF. Based on the CDR3 plus reference TRBV7-6 and TRBJ1-6, the full variable domain is GAGVSQSPRYKVTKRGQDVALRCDPISGHVSLYWYRQALGQGPEFLTYFNYEAQQDKSGLPNDRFSAERPEGSISTLTIQRTEQRDSAMYRCASSSKTVGNSPLHFGNGTRLTVT.

This clonotype was detected a few times. The V and J genes are TRBV20-1 and TRBJ2-5; the match to TRBD1 covers 7 bases. Germline-derived CDR1 and CDR2 are DFQATT and SNEGSKA (reference sequence). The V segment lost 5 bases and the J segment 5 bases; nucleotides outside the gene matches: 5. CDR3 length equals 12 residues. CDR3 coding DNA: TGCAGTGCTCCTGACAGGGTGGAGACCCAGTACTTC. Protein product: CSAPDRVETQYF.

This clonotype was found a few times. CDR3 coding DNA: TGTGCCAGCTCACCGGAAGGGAGGTTCCCCTACGAGCAGTACTTC. Encoded protein: CASSPEGRFPYEQYF. The J gene is TRBJ2-7, the V gene TRBV18; TRBD2 is a possible D gene (6 bases). V was pared by 3 bases and J by 2 bases, with 14 bases between. The CDR3 contains 15 residues. The V gene's germline CDR1 is KGHSH and CDR2 LQKENI. The whole variable domain, remainder taken from reference TRBV18 and TRBJ2-7, is NAGVMQNPRHLVRRRGQEARLRCSPMKGHSHVYWYRQLPEEGLKFMVYLQKENIIDESGMPKERFSAEFPKEGPSILRIQQVVRGDSAAYFCASSPEGRFPYEQYFGPGTRLTVT.

J is TRBJ1-1 and V is TRBV4-1, with D uncertain. Trimming took off 5 bases at V and 1 base at J, with 20 bases between the two ends. The length of the CDR3 is 17 residues. The germline gives CDR1 MGHRA, CDR2 YSYEKL. As DNA, the CDR3 is TGCGCCAGCAGCGAAGGAAGGATGGGAGCCTCGAACACTGAAGCTTTCTTT. Translated, it gives CASSEGRMGASNTEAFF.

The chain uses TRBV6-2 or TRBV6-3 and TRBJ2-1; D is undetermined. Germline V gene sequence: CDR1 MNHEY, CDR2 SVGEGT. Trimming stripped 6 bases from V and 3 bases from J, with 18 bases between. The CDR3 consists of 16 residues. CDR3 region: CASSNFGTTNYNEQFF. CDR3 in DNA: TGTGCCAGCAGCAATTTCGGCACCACTAACTACAATGAGCAGTTCTTC.

V is TRBV12-3 or TRBV12-4 and J is TRBJ2-2; possible D gene TRBD2, 5 bases. CDR3 size: 13 residues. V lost 6 bases to trimming and J lost 6 bases, with 11 bases between them. CDR3 protein: CASSRAEAGELFF. The CDR3 nucleotides read TGTGCCAGCAGCCGGGCGGAGGCCGGGGAGCTGTTTTTT.

V and J are TRBV7-6 and TRBJ2-1; D is perhaps TRBD1 (6 bases). The germline gives CDR1 SGHVS, CDR2 FNYEAQ. V shed 1 base and J shed 5 bases, with 12 bases lying between them. The length of the CDR3 is 15 residues. DNA for the CDR3: TGTGCCAGCAGCTTAGTTTACAGGGCGAACAATGAGCAGTTCTTC. It yields the protein CASSLVYRANNEQFF. Variable domain in full (rest from reference TRBV7-6 and TRBJ2-1): GAGVSQSPRYKVTKRGQDVALRCDPISGHVSLYWYRQALGQGPEFLTYFNYEAQQDKSGLPNDRFSAERPEGSISTLTIQRTEQRDSAMYRCASSLVYRANNEQFFGPGTRLTVL.

There are many counts of this clonotype. The chain carries TRBV5-1 and TRBJ2-1, with D maybe TRBD1 (6 bases). The length of the CDR3 is 14 residues. V was shortened by 4 bases and J by 5 bases, with 13 bases between the two germline ends. Germline V gene lookup returns CDR1 SGHRS and CDR2 YFSETQ. This CDR3 is CASSTGQPNNEQFF. In DNA form, the CDR3 reads TGCGCCAGCAGCACGGGACAACCGAACAATGAGCAGTTCTTC.

The CDR3 coding sequence is TGCAGCGTTGACCCGGGACAGGGAACCTACGAGCAGTACTTC. Protein: CSVDPGQGTYEQYF. The chain joins TRBV29-1 to TRBJ2-7, with 9 nucleotides matching TRBD1. The CDR3 runs to 14 residues. The germline V gene has CDR1 SQVTM and CDR2 ANQGSEA. Losses at the gene ends were 3 bases for V and 2 bases for J; bases not matched to a gene: 5.

This clonotype was counted only a few times. The chain is built from TRBV11-2 and TRBJ2-1, with a weak D call TRBD2 (6 bases). V lost 4 bases, J lost 5 bases, and 18 bases lay in between. Germline CDR1 and CDR2: SGHAT and FQNNGV. The CDR3 is 16 residues long. The CDR3 loop reads CASSYLGAGRNNEQFF. The CDR3 region has the DNA TGTGCCAGCAGCTATCTCGGTGCAGGGAGGAACAATGAGCAGTTCTTC. Full variable domain (remainder filled in from reference TRBV11-2 and TRBJ2-1): EAGVAQSPRYKIIEKRQSVAFWCNPISGHATLYWYQQILGQGPKLLIQFQNNGVVDDSQLPKDRFSAERLKGVDSTLKIQPAKLEDSAVYLCASSYLGAGRNNEQFFGPGTRLTVL.

This sequence joins TRBV6-2 or TRBV6-3 and TRBJ1-2; D possibly corresponds to TRBD1 (5 bases). V lost 6 bases, J lost 2 bases, and 10 bases lay in between. Per the germline V gene, CDR1 is MNHEY and CDR2 is SVGEGT. The CDR3 totals 13 residues. The CDR3 coding sequence is TGTGCCAGCAGCAACGAGGGGAACTATGGCTACACCTTC. Amino acid sequence: CASSNEGNYGYTF.

This clonotype appeared many times. The V call is TRBV15, the J call TRBJ2-3; the match to TRBD1 covers 7 bases. Unmatched junction bases numbered 2, after V lost 0 bases and J lost 2 bases. CDR1 and CDR2 from the germline V gene are LNHNV and YYDKDF (reference sequence). The CDR3 runs to 15 residues. The CDR3 DNA is TGTGCCACCAGCAGAGACAGGGGGACCACAGATACGCAGTATTTT. Translating it yields CATSRDRGTTDTQYF.

The chain combines TRBV12-3 or TRBV12-4 with TRBJ1-2, with 7 nucleotides matching TRBD1. V shed 8 bases, J shed 4 bases, and the junction held 16 bases outside the gene matches. This CDR3 has 16 residues. CDR3 sequence (DNA): TGTGCCAGCGCCAGACAGGGTAGGGGCAAAGGCTATGGCTACACCTTC. Its translation is CASARQGRGKGYGYTF.

This clonotype was counted only a few times. The J gene is TRBJ1-1, the V gene TRBV3-1; D is unclear. The ends were cut back, 3 bases at V and 0 bases at J, with 14 bases in the middle. CDR3 length: 16 amino acids. In germline, CDR1 is LGHDT, CDR2 YNNKEL (reference sequence). Written as DNA, the CDR3 is TGTGCCAGCAGCCATCGAAAGACCCGTATGAACACTGAAGCTTTCTTT. It codes for CASSHRKTRMNTEAFF.

In its sample, this clonotype was seen a few times. A read error is likely, as this CDR3 ends without the conserved phenylalanine or tryptophan. The DNA is omitted, as the CDR3 cannot be located on it reliably, and the CDR3 follows TCRdb's listing. The CDR3 sequence: CASSYSDSCL. The genes are TRBV6-2 or TRBV6-3 and TRBJ2-7; TRBD1, the table's D call, lacks a check against the DNA. The CDR3 adds up to 10 amino acids, both ends counted. Germline loops: CDR1 MNHEY, CDR2 SVGEGT.

The rearrangement uses TRBV11-2 and TRBJ1-4; D gene unclear. Trimming left V 5 bases short and J 5 bases short, with 15 bases between. The CDR3 totals 15 residues. Per the germline V gene, CDR1 is SGHAT and CDR2 is FQNNGV. Here the CDR3 reads CASSQARGFNEKLFF. CDR3 coding DNA: TGTGCCAGCAGCCAGGCCCGAGGATTCAATGAAAAACTGTTTTTT.

The chain employs TRBV14 and TRBJ2-2; 7 nucleotides line up with TRBD1. Germline V gene lookup returns CDR1 SGHDN and CDR2 FVKESK. The length of the CDR3 is 15 residues. The V segment lost 6 bases and the J segment 5 bases; nucleotides outside the gene matches: 9. Written as DNA, the CDR3 is TGTGCCAGCAGTCCTAGACAGGGTAGAACCGGGGAGCTGTTTTTT. Its protein is CASSPRQGRTGELFF.

This clonotype occurred a few times. The chain recombines TRBV30 with TRBJ1-2, with TRBD1 as a possible D gene (5 bases). The CDR3 loop spans 11 amino acids. The germline gives CDR1 GTSNPN, CDR2 SVGIG (reference sequence). CDR3 DNA: TGTGGCACCGCCAGGGCACATGGCTACACCTTC. Translation gives CGTARAHGYTF.

V gene TRBV21-1 combines with J gene TRBJ1-6; the table's TRBD1 call for D was not verified on the DNA. TRBV21-1 is flagged as a pseudogene. CDR3 length: 15 residues. The CDR3 region has the DNA TGTGCCAGCAGATACGGGACAGTCTATAATTCACCCCTCCACTTT. Translating it yields CASRYGTVYNSPLHF.

This clonotype was detected only a few times. V is TRBV10-3 and J is TRBJ2-3, with no clear D. The CDR3 runs 14 residues. Germline loops: CDR1 ENHRY, CDR2 SYGVKD. Trimming shortened V by 3 bases and J by 1 base, and 8 bases separated the two germline ends. The CDR3 sequence: CAISDPRGTDTQYF. As DNA, the CDR3 is TGTGCCATCAGTGATCCCCGAGGCACAGATACGCAGTATTTT.

The chain carries TRBV5-1 and TRBJ1-4; 8 bases align to TRBD1. The CDR3 loop spans 14 amino acids. The J segment lost 8 bases and the V segment lost 7 bases, leaving 10 bases of the junction unmatched. The germline V gene encodes CDR1 SGHRS and CDR2 YFSETQ. DNA of the CDR3: TGCGCCAGCGGGTTTCAGGGGGCTGGAGAAAAACTGTTTTTT. The encoded protein is CASGFQGAGEKLFF. Based on the CDR3 plus reference TRBV5-1 and TRBJ1-4, the full variable domain is KAGVTQTPRYLIKTRGQQVTLSCSPISGHRSVSWYQQTPGQGLQFLFEYFSETQRNKGNFPGRFSGRQFSNSRSEMNVSTLELGDSALYLCASGFQGAGEKLFFGSGTQLSVL.